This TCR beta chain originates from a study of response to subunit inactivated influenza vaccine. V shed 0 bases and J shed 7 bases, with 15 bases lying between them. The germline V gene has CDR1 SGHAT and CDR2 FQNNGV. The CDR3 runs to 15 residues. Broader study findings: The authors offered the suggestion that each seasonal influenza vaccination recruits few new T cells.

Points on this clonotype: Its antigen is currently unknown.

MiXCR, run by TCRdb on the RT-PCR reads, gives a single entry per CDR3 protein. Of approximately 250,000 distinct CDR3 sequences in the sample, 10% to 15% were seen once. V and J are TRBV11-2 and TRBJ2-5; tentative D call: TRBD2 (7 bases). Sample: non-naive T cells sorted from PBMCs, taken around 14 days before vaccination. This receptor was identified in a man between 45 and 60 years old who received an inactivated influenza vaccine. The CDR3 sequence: CASSLERGLRGTQYF. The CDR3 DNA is TGTGCCAGCAGCTTAGAGCGGGGGCTTCGGGGGACCCAGTACTTC.